This TCR beta chain was found in a study of OX40 agonist ivuxolimab in advanced cancers. About the full investigation: The costimulatory receptor OX40 (CD134) was targeted by ivuxolimab, a fully human IgG2 agonistic monoclonal antibody. Intravenous ivuxolimab was administered to patients every 2 weeks at six dose levels: 0.01, 0.1, 0.3, 1.5, 3 and 10 mg/kg. Of the roughly 54 dose-escalation patients, hepatocellular carcinoma was present in around 19, melanoma in approximately 15, renal cell carcinoma in 9 and head and neck cancer in 9. A male proportion of 70% to 90% and a mean age of approximately 60 years, ranging from about 23 to 79, were recorded for the dose-escalation cohort. Prior anti-PD-1, anti-PD-L1 or anti-CTLA-4 therapy was permitted, and about two fifths of dose-escalation patients had received checkpoint inhibitors. Partial responses occurred in three dose-escalation patients: two with cutaneous melanoma and one with hepatocellular carcinoma. Peripheral TCRbeta sequencing aimed to test whether ivuxolimab altered TCR sequence diversity and caused clonal T-cell expansion. The paper describes the monotherapy dose-escalation part (N = 52 patients) of the phase I trial of ivuxolimab.

The trial excluded patients who had a history of autoimmune disease or were on systemic immunosuppression. Peripheral blood for TCR sequencing was collected from all dose cohorts at baseline, on cycle 4 day 1, and on cycle 7 day 1. Samples were obtained from an open-label, multicenter, first-in-human phase I dose-escalation trial of ivuxolimab. The trial enrolled adults with locally advanced or metastatic head and neck squamous cell, hepatocellular, melanoma or renal cell carcinoma. CD4+ and CD8+ T cells were sorted separately from peripheral blood before TCR sequencing. Genomic DNA was isolated from the sorted cells so that the TCRbeta CDR3 region could be sequenced. The immunoSEQ Assay was used to sequence the TCRbeta CDR3 regions. This immuneACCESS table, as held by TCRdb, lists in-frame sequences with V and J called but not all clones. Of the missing ones, under half trace to an unresolved V gene in checked studies; the others have no known cause. In all, the sample holds tens of thousands of clones, and 85% of those were seen once. The top ten constitute about 0.76% of the sample.

The study at large found these results: Partial responders in the 0.1-3.0 mg/kg groups had among the lowest normalized peripheral clonal expansion, especially among CD8+ T cells. Low levels of normalized T-cell clonal expansion were also seen in some patients who did not respond. On average, CD8+ T cells showed more expanded clones than CD4+ T cells after ivuxolimab. At doses of 0.1 to 3.0 mg/kg, clonal expansion of both CD4+ and CD8+ blood T cells was observed from baseline to week 6. The antigen specificity of the clonally expanded peripheral T cells was not determined.

From the cysteine up to the phenylalanine, the CDR3 has a length of 15 residues. The read is trimmed to its CDR3 DNA, 45 bases read in frame from base 1. From a lookup of the germline V gene, CDR1 and CDR2 are SGDLS and YYNGEE. V loses 0 bases at its end and J loses 4 bases; junction bases beyond the gene matches: 3. For this clone: It has no known antigen specificity. Base qualities are not provided; no much larger clone lies one nucleotide away. The sample has other DNA sequences that encode this CDR3 too.

The specimen comprised CD4+ or CD8+ T cells sorted from blood, sampled in a trial of the OX40 agonist ivuxolimab. This sequence originates from an adult with an advanced solid tumor such as melanoma, head and neck, liver or kidney cancer. The rearranged segments are TRBV9 and TRBJ2-1; TRBD2 fits 8 bases in the junction. The CDR3 here reads CASSVGGGRYNEQFF. The base sequence is TGTGCCAGCAGCGTAGGAGGCGGGAGGTACAATGAGCAGTTCTTC. Full variable domain (CDR3 extended with the reference TRBV9 and TRBJ2-1 proteins): DSGVTQTPKHLITATGQRVTLRCSPRSGDLSVYWYQQSLDQGLQFLIQYYNGEERAKGNILERFSAQQFPDLHSELNLSSLELGDSALYFCASSVGGGRYNEQFFGPGTRLTVL.